Detailed here is one T cell receptor (beta chain). As yet, its antigen is unknown. The data originate from a study of T cell responses to AZD1222 COVID-19 vaccine. Turning to the study itself: Combined were second doses at about 4 or about 12 weeks.

Study results and limitations: CD4 TCRs associated with vaccination spanned spike, dominating at 160-218 and 743-854. There were mostly white British donors and more females than males, and clonal diversity was possibly underestimated.

Here immunoSEQ multiplex PCR was the method, and the copy in TCRdb shows in-frame clones only, minus some. Among about 99,000 clones listed, around 92% were seen once. V was clipped by 3 bases and J by 3 bases, with 6 bases between them. Per germline, CDR1 LGHDT and CDR2 YNNKEL (reference sequence). CDR3 length equals 12 residues. This clonotype was sampled from an adult in good health. J is TRBJ2-7 and V is TRBV3-1 (or the pseudogene TRBV3-2); no definite D call. The input for sequencing was peripheral blood, taken on day 0 of AZD1222 vaccination. The CDR3 DNA sequence: TGTGCCAGCAGCCAGGTCTTCTACGAGCAGTACTTC. Translating gives CASSQVFYEQYF.